This T cell receptor (beta chain) appears in the sequencing data of a study of beta chain features in type 1 diabetes. Study observations and caveats: Naive, central memory and Treg TCRB repertoires seemed to resemble each other more closely in patients than they did in healthy donors. TCRB CDR3s were moderately but significantly shorter in Type 1 diabetes patients in all four CD4+ subsets.

The CDR3 spans 14 residues. The V segment lost 1 base and the J segment 10 bases; nucleotides outside the gene matches: 9. Germline values: CDR1 SEHNR, CDR2 FQNEAQ (reference sequence). In the case of this clone: The antigen remains undetermined.

Reverse transcribing all isolated RNA meant expressed TCRB transcripts were sequenced. Approximately 3.6 million reads were obtained on average from naive, central memory and regulatory T cell samples. Sequencing used immunoSEQ multiplex PCR; TCRdb keeps in-frame clones, though not all of them. This table holds about 70,000 clones, approximately 50% found once. Naive, central memory, regulatory and stem cell-like memory cells within the CD4+ compartment were sorted using CD45RO/CCR7/CD25/CD127/CD95/CD27. All of the sorted populations showed purity greater than 95%. Sequences were obtained from central memory CD4+ T cells from blood. This TCR came from a man aged 25 to 40 with type 1 diabetes. The J gene is TRBJ1-1, the V gene TRBV7-9; 7 bases fit TRBD1. As DNA, the CDR3 is TGTGCCAGCAGCTTAGGGATCGGACAGGCAGGAGCTTTCTTT. It translates to CASSLGIGQAGAFF.